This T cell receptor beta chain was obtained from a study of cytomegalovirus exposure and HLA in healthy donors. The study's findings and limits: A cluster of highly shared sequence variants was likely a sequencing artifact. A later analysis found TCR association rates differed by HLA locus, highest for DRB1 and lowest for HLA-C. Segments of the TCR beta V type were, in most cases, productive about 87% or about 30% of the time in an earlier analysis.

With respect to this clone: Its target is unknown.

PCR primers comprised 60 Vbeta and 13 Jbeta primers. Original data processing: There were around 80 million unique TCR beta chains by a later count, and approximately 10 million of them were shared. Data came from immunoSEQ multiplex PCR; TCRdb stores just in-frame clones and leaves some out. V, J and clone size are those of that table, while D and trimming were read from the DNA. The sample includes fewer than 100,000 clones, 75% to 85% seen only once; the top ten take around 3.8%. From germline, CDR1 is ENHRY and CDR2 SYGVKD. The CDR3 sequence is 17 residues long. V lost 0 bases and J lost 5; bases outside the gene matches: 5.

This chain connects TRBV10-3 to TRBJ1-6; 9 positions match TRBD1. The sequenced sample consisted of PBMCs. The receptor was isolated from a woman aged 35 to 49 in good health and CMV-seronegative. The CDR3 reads CAISESEQGADNSPLHF. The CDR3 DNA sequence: TGTGCCATCAGTGAGTCCGAACAGGGGGCGGATAATTCACCCCTCCACTTT.